A single sample is the source of the 15 T cell receptor beta chains below, sequenced in a study of neurological immune-mediated disorders (dated by TCRdb to about 2019). The library was produced with 5' RACE. The sequencer listed for this sample is Illumina HiSeq 2500. TCRdb reprocessed the public reads (quality trimming at Q25 with fastp, clone calling with MiXCR) and kept in-frame beta chains. Rows are unified per CDR3 protein, each entry keeping the most common DNA and genes. In all, the sample holds about 50,000 distinct CDR3 sequences, and approximately 16% of those were seen once. The top ten clones comprise under 4.5% of the sample. The sequenced sample was PBMCs. These receptor sequences come from a man aged 55 to 70 in good health.

This clonotype was counted at least ten times. V gene TRBV20-1 combines with J gene TRBJ2-1; 7 nucleotides match TRBD2. In germline, CDR1 is DFQATT, CDR2 SNEGSKA (reference sequence). V lost 3 bases, J lost 4 bases, and 6 bases stayed unmatched. CDR3 length: 14 amino acids. CDR3 sequence reads: CSASRLAVYNEQFF. CDR3 bases: TGCAGTGCTAGTCGTCTAGCGGTTTACAATGAGCAGTTCTTC.

This clonotype was counted ten times or more. The V gene is TRBV6-6, the J gene TRBJ2-7, with 8 bases identical to TRBD2. In germline, CDR1 is MNHNY, CDR2 SVGAGI (reference sequence). V shed 8 bases and J 0 bases; nucleotides not matched to a gene: 15. This CDR3 has 17 residues. This CDR3 reads CASGLSGGRGSSYEQYF. CDR3 bases: TGTGCCAGCGGCCTATCGGGGGGGCGGGGAAGCTCCTACGAGCAGTACTTC.

This clonotype was counted ten times or more. The chain combines TRBV7-2 with TRBJ2-7, with TRBD1 matching 11 bases. After removal of 6 bases from V and 3 bases from J, the junction contained 4 bases not matched to a gene. CDR3 size: 14 residues. Germline V lookup: CDR1 SGHTA, CDR2 FQGNSA. The CDR3: CASRRDRGFYEQYF. For the CDR3, the DNA is TGTGCCAGCAGACGGGACAGGGGGTTCTACGAGCAGTACTTC.

This clonotype was seen ten or more times. CDR3 loop: CSVRQAYEQYF. The DNA for the CDR3 is TGCAGCGTTCGACAGGCCTACGAGCAGTACTTC. The chain couples TRBV29-1 to TRBJ2-7; TRBD1 is a possible D gene (6 bases). This CDR3 contains 11 residues. CDR1 is SQVTM and CDR2 is ANQGSEA in the germline V gene. Trimming removed 5 bases from V and 2 bases from J, with 7 bases in between.

This clonotype was counted at least ten times. In DNA form, the CDR3 reads TGTGCCAGCAGCTTAGACGCGGGGGAGAACACTGAAGCTTTCTTT. This codes for CASSLDAGENTEAFF. This chain links TRBV7-8 with TRBJ1-1; the D gene is possibly TRBD1 (5 bases). Trimming took 1 base from V and 1 from J, leaving 10 bases between them. This CDR3 is built from 15 residues. Germline CDR1 SGHVS, CDR2 FQNEAQ.

This clonotype was observed at least ten times. The CDR3 is CASSERGLAGLTDTQYF. The CDR3 DNA is TGCGCCAGCAGTGAGAGGGGACTAGCGGGCCTCACAGATACGCAGTATTTT. The V and J genes are TRBV10-2 and TRBJ2-3, with 12 bases aligning to TRBD2. V lost 2 bases and J lost 2; bases outside the gene matches: 5. This CDR3 spans 17 amino acids. Germline assignment: CDR1 WSHSY and CDR2 SAAADI.

This clonotype was found many times. The CDR3 DNA reads as TGCGCCAGCAGCGCAGGGGAAAACACTGAAGCTTTCTTT. Encoded protein: CASSAGENTEAFF. The chain uses TRBV5-1 and TRBJ1-1; a possible D gene is TRBD1 (6 bases). There are 13 residues in the CDR3. CDR1 and CDR2 from the germline V gene are SGHRS and YFSETQ. With 4 bases removed from V and 2 bases from J, the gap between germline ends came to 9 bases.

The genes are TRBV6-5 and TRBJ2-2; maybe TRBD1 (6 bases). The CDR3 is 15 amino acids. Trimming took 6 bases from V and 3 from J, leaving 14 bases between them. Germline-derived CDR1 and CDR2 are MNHEY and SVGAGI. The CDR3 sequence is CASRNLGHDTGELFF. Here the CDR3 DNA reads TGTGCCAGCAGGAACCTGGGACACGACACCGGGGAGCTGTTTTTT.

In its sample, this clonotype was seen many times. J is TRBJ1-1 and V is TRBV24-1; a weak D match, TRBD1 (6 bases). The CDR3 extends over 14 amino acids. The germline V and J ends were trimmed by 10 bases and 0 bases, with 14 bases remaining between them. CDR1 KGHDR and CDR2 SFDVKD come from the germline V gene. The CDR3 nucleotides are TGTGCCACTCGGGAGGGGGGTATGAACACTGAAGCTTTCTTT. Protein sequence: CATREGGMNTEAFF.

This clonotype came up many times. The chain has TRBV29-1 and TRBJ1-3; D perhaps matches TRBD1 (5 bases). CDR1 SQVTM and CDR2 ANQGSEA come from the germline V gene. Between the trimmed V and J ends, which lost 6 bases and 2 bases, there was a span of 8 bases. This CDR3 is 12 amino acids long. DNA for the CDR3: TGCAGCGTGGGGGGGGCTGGAAACACCATATATTTT. As protein: CSVGGAGNTIYF.

This clonotype showed up just a few times. This chain links TRBV9 with TRBJ2-3, with 7 bases fitting TRBD2. The CDR3 is 16 residues long. Trimming at V came to 2 bases and at J to 3 bases, leaving 9 bases not matched to a gene. The germline CDR1 and CDR2 sequences are SGDLS and YYNGEE. This CDR3 reads CASSVLAGPGTDTQYF. The CDR3, as DNA: TGTGCCAGCAGCGTTTTAGCGGGCCCGGGGACAGATACGCAGTATTTT.

This clonotype has only a few counts. The gene calls are TRBV18 and TRBJ2-1, with D maybe TRBD2 (5 bases). The CDR3 is 15 amino acids. Trimming took off 6 bases at V and 5 bases at J, with 17 bases between the two ends. Germline values: CDR1 KGHSH, CDR2 LQKENI. The CDR3 region is CASSPETRRDNEQFF. The CDR3 region has the DNA TGTGCCAGCTCCCCCGAAACTAGGCGTGACAATGAGCAGTTCTTC.

This chain joins TRBV20-1 and TRBJ2-1; 8 positions agree with TRBD2. After removal of 0 bases from V and 0 bases from J, the junction contained 4 bases not matched to a gene. The length of the CDR3 is 16 residues. CDR1 DFQATT and CDR2 SNEGSKA come from the germline V gene (reference sequence). The CDR3 loop is CSARDRSGSSYNEQFF. The CDR3 region has the DNA TGCAGTGCTAGAGATCGGAGCGGGAGCTCCTACAATGAGCAGTTCTTC.

This clonotype was detected ten times or more. CDR3 in DNA: TGTGCCAGCAGCCCTAGGGGGGGGTCTCTAGCGGGAGAGCAGTTCTTC. Protein: CASSPRGGSLAGEQFF. The chain links TRBV7-8 to TRBJ2-1; TRBD2 matches at 9 bases. Unmatched junction bases numbered 15, after V lost 5 bases and J lost 10 bases. The CDR3 sequence is 16 residues long. Germline assignment: CDR1 SGHVS and CDR2 FQNEAQ.

The chain links TRBV5-1 to TRBJ2-3, with D hard to call. The V gene lost 4 bases and the J gene lost 4 bases, with 13 bases spanning the gap. This CDR3 spans 14 amino acids. Germline V gene data show CDR1 as SGHRS and CDR2 as YFSETQ. CDR3 coding DNA: TGCGCCAGCAGCCTTCCACAGTGCGCAGATACGCAGTATTTT. Translated: CASSLPQCADTQYF.